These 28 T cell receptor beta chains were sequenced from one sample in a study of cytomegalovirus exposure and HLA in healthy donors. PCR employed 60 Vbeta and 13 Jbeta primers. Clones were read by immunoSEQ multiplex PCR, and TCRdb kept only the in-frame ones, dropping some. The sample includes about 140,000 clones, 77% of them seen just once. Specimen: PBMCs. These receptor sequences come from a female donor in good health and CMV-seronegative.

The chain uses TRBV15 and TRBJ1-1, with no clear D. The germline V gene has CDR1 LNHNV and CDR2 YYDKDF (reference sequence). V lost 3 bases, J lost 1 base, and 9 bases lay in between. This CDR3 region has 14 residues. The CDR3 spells CATSSLGGNTEAFF. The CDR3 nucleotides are TGTGCCACCAGCAGCCTCGGTGGGAACACTGAAGCTTTCTTT.

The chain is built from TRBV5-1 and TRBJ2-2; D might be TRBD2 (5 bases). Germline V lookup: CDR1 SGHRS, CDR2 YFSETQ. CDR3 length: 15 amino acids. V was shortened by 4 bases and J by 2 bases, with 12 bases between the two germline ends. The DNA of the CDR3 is TGCGCCAGCAGCCCAAGCGGTATTAACACCGGGGAGCTGTTTTTT. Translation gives CASSPSGINTGELFF. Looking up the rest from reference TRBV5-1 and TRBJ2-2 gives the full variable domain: KAGVTQTPRYLIKTRGQQVTLSCSPISGHRSVSWYQQTPGQGLQFLFEYFSETQRNKGNFPGRFSGRQFSNSRSEMNVSTLELGDSALYLCASSPSGINTGELFFGEGSRLTVL.

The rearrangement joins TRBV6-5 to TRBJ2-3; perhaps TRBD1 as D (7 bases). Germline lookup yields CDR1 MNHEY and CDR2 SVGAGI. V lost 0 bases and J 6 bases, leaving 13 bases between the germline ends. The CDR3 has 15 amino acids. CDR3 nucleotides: TGTGCCAGCAGTTACTCCGACAGGGCGGGGGATACGCAGTATTTT. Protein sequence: CASSYSDRAGDTQYF.

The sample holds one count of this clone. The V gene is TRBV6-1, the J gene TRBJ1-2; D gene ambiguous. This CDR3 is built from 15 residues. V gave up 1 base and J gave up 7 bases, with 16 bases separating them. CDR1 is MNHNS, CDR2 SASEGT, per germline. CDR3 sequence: CASSEGAGNTRGYTF. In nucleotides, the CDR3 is TGTGCCAGCAGTGAAGGGGCGGGGAATACGCGTGGCTACACCTTC.

CDR3 bases: TGTGCCAGCAGCTTGGAAGGGACAGGGAGCTATGGCTACACCTTC. Its translation: CASSLEGTGSYGYTF. V is TRBV7-2 and J is TRBJ1-2; 9 nucleotides line up with TRBD1. The CDR3 loop spans 15 amino acids. Germline values: CDR1 SGHTA, CDR2 FQGNSA. The junction had 6 bases not matched to a gene; V was cut back by 3 bases and J by 4 bases.

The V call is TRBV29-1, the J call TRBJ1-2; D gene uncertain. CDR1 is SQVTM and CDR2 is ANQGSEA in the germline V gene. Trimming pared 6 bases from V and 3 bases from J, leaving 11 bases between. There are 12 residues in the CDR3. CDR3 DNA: TGCAGCGTAGACCCAGGTGACTATGGCTACACCTTC. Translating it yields CSVDPGDYGYTF. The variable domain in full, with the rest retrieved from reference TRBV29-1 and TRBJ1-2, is SAVISQKPSRDICQRGTSLTIQCQVDSQVTMMFWYRQQPGQSLTLIATANQGSEATYESGFVIDKFPISRPNLTFSTLTVSNMSPEDSSIYLCSVDPGDYGYTFGSGTRLTVV.

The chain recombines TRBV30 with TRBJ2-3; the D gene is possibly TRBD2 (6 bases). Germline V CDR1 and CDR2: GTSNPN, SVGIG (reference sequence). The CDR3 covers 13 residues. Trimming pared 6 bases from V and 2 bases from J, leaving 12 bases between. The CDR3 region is CACRGFDTDTQYF. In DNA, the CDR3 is TGTGCCTGCCGGGGGTTTGACACAGATACGCAGTATTTT.

CDR3 in DNA: TGTGCCAGCAGCCCACTCACCGGGACAGGGATGTTACGGGGGGAAAAACTGTTTTTT. Translated, it gives CASSPLTGTGMLRGEKLFF. The chain employs TRBV7-6 and TRBJ1-4; 9 bases map to TRBD1. Germline-derived CDR1 and CDR2 are SGHVS and FNYEAQ. With V trimmed by 5 bases and J by 8 bases, 21 bases remained unmatched. The CDR3 contains 19 residues.

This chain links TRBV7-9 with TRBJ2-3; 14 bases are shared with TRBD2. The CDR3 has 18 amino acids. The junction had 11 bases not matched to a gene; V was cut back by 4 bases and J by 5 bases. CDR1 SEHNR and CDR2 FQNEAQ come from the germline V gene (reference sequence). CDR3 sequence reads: CASSSLTSGGARRDTQYF. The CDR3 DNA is TGTGCCAGCAGCTCCCTGACTAGCGGGGGGGCCAGGAGAGATACGCAGTATTTT.

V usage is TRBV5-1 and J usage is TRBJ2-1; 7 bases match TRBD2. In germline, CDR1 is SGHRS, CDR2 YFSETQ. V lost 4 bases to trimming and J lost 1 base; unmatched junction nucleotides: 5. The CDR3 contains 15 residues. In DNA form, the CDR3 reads TGCGCCAGCAGCCTAGCGGCCAGTTCCTACAATGAGCAGTTCTTC. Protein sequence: CASSLAASSYNEQFF.

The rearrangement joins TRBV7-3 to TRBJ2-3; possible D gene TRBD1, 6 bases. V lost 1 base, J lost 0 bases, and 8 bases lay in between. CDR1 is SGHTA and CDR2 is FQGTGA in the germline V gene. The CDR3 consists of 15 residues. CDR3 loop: CASSLNTGSTDTQYF. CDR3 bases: TGTGCCAGCAGCTTAAACACAGGGAGCACAGATACGCAGTATTTT.

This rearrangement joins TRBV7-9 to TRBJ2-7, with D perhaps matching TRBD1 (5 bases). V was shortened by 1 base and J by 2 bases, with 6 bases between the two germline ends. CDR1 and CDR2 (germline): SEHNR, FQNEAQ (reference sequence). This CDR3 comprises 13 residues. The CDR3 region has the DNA TGTGCCAGCAGCTTAGACAGGACCTACGAGCAGTACTTC. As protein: CASSLDRTYEQYF. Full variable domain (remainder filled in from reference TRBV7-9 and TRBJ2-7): DTGVSQNPRHKITKRGQNVTFRCDPISEHNRLYWYRQTLGQGPEFLTYFQNEAQLEKSRLLSDRFSAERPKGSFSTLEIQRTEQGDSAMYLCASSLDRTYEQYFGPGTRLTVT.

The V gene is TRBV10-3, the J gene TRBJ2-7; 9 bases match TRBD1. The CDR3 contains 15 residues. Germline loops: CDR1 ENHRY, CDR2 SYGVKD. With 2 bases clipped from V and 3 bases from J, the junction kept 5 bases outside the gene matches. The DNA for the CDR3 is TGTGCCATCAGTGAGGGACAGGGGAGCATCTACGAGCAGTACTTC. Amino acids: CAISEGQGSIYEQYF.

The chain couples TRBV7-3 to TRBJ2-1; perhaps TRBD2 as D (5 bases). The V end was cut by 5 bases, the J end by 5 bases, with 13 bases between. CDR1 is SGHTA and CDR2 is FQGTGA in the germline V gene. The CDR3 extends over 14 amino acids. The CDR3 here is CASSPRAANNEQFF. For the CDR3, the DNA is TGTGCCAGCAGCCCGAGAGCGGCGAACAATGAGCAGTTCTTC. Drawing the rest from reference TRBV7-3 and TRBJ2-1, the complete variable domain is GAGVSQTPSNKVTEKGKYVELRCDPISGHTALYWYRQSLGQGPEFLIYFQGTGAADDSGLPNDRFFAVRPEGSVSTLKIQRTERGDSAVYLCASSPRAANNEQFFGPGTRLTVL.

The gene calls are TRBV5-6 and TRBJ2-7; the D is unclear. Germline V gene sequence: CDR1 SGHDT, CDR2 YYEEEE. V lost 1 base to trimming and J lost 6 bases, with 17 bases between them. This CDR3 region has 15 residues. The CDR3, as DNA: TGTGCCAGCAGCTTGAGGCAAATAATTTCGGGCGAGCAGTACTTC. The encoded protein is CASSLRQIISGEQYF.

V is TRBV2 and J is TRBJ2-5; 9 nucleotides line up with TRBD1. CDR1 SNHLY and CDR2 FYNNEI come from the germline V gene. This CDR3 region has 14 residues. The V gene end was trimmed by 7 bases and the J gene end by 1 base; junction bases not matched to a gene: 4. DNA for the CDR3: TGTGCCAGCAACAGGGACAGGGCCCAAGAGACCCAGTACTTC. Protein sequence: CASNRDRAQETQYF.

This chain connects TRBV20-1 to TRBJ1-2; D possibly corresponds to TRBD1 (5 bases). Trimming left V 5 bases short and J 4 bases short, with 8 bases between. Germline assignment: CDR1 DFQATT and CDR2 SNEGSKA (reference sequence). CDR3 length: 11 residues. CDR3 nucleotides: TGCAGTGCTCGACAGAGCTATGGCTACACCTTC. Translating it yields CSARQSYGYTF.

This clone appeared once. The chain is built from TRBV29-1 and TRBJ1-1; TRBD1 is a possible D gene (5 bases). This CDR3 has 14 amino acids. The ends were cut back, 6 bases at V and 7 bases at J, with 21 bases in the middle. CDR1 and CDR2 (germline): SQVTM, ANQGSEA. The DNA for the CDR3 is TGCAGCGTCGGTGGAGTAGAGCAGGGAAATGAAGCTTTCTTT. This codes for CSVGGVEQGNEAFF. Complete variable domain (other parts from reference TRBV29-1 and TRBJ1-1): SAVISQKPSRDICQRGTSLTIQCQVDSQVTMMFWYRQQPGQSLTLIATANQGSEATYESGFVIDKFPISRPNLTFSTLTVSNMSPEDSSIYLCSVGGVEQGNEAFFGQGTRLTVV.

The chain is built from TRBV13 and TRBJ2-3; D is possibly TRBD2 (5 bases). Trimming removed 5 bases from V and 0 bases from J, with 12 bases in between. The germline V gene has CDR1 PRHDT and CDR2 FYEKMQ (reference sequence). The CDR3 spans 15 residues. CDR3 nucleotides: TGTGCCAGCAGCCCTCGGAGGACTAGCACAGATACGCAGTATTTT. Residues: CASSPRRTSTDTQYF.

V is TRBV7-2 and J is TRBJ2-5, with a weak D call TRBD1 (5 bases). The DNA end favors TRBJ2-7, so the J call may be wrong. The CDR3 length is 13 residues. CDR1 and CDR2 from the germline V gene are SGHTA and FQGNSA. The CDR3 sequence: CAIGDRATYEQYF. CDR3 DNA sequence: TGTGCCATCGGCGACAGAGCTACCTACGAGCAGTACTTC.

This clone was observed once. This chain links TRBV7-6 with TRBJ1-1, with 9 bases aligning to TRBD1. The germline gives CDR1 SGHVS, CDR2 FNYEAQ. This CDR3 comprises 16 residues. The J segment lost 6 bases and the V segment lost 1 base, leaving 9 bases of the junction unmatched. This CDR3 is CASSLDRGLRSAEAFF. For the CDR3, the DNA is TGTGCCAGCAGCTTAGACAGGGGGCTTAGGTCTGCTGAAGCTTTCTTT.

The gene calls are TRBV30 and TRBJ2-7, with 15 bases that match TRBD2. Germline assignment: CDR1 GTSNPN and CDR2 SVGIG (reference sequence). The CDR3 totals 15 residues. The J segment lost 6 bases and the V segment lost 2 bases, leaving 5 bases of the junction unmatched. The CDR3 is CAWSRLGLAGGEQYF. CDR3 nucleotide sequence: TGTGCCTGGAGTAGGCTGGGACTAGCGGGAGGCGAGCAGTACTTC. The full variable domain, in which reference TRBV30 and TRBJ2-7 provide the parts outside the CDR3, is SQTIHQWPATLVQPVGSPLSLECTVEGTSNPNLYWYRQAAGRGLQLLFYSVGIGQISSEVPQNLSASRPQDRQFILSSKKLLLSDSGFYLCAWSRLGLAGGEQYFGPGTRLTVT.

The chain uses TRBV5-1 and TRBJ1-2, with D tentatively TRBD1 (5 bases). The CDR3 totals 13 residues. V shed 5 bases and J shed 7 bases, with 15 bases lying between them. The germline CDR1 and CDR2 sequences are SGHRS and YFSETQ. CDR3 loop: CASSVQGSLGYTF. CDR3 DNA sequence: TGCGCCAGCAGTGTTCAGGGATCCCTTGGCTACACCTTC.

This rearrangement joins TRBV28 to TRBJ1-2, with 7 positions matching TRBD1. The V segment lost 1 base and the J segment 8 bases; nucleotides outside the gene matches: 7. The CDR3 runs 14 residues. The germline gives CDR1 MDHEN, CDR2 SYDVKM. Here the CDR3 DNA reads TGTGCCAGCAGTTTATTTAGTCAGGGGGAGGGCTACACCTTC. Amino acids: CASSLFSQGEGYTF.

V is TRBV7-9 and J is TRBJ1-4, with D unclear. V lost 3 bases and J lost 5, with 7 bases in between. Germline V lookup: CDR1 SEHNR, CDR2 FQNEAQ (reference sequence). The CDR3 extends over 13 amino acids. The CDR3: CASSLAENEKLFF. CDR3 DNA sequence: TGTGCCAGCAGCTTGGCGGAAAATGAAAAACTGTTTTTT.

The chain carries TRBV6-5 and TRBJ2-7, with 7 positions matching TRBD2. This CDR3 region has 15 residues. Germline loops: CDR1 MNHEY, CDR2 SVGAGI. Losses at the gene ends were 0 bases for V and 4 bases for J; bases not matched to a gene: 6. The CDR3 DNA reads TGTGCCAGCAGTTACTCGTCGTCGGGGGGTTACGAGCAGTACTTC. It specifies CASSYSSSGGYEQYF.

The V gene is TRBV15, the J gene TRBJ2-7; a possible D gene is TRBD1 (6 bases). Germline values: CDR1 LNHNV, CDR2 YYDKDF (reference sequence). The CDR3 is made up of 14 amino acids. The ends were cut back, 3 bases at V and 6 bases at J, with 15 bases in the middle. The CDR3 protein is CATSSSLTGPEQYF. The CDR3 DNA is TGTGCCACCAGCAGTTCACTCACAGGGCCCGAGCAGTACTTC. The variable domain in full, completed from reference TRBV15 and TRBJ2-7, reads DAMVIQNPRYQVTQFGKPVTLSCSQTLNHNVMYWYQQKSSQAPKLLFHYYDKDFNNEADTPDNFQSRRPNTSFCFLDIRSPGLGDTAMYLCATSSSLTGPEQYFGPGTRLTVT.

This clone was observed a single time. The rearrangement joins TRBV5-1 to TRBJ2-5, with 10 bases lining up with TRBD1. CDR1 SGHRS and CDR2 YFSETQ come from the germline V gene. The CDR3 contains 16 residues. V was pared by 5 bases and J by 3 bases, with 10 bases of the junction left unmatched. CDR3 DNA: TGCGCCAGCAGGGGTAACGCCGGGACAGGGGAAGAGACCCAGTACTTC. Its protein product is CASRGNAGTGEETQYF. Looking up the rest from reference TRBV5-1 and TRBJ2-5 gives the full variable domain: KAGVTQTPRYLIKTRGQQVTLSCSPISGHRSVSWYQQTPGQGLQFLFEYFSETQRNKGNFPGRFSGRQFSNSRSEMNVSTLELGDSALYLCASRGNAGTGEETQYFGPGTRLLVL.